One sample yielded the 29 T cell receptor beta chains listed below, sequenced in a study of long-term antiretroviral therapy in people with HIV. Runs used v3.0 of the immunoSEQ assay and were done at survey level. The data were produced by immunoSEQ multiplex PCR, yet TCRdb's version contains in-frame clones alone and is incomplete. The sample gives about 27,000 clones, about 82% of which show up once; around 10% is in the top ten. Sequencing was performed on unsorted PBMCs, taken 0.8 years before starting antiretroviral therapy. These receptors all stem from a man aged 18 to 29 with HIV.

The genes are TRBV15 and TRBJ1-4; D perhaps matches TRBD1 (6 bases). This CDR3 is built from 16 residues. Germline V gene sequence: CDR1 LNHNV, CDR2 YYDKDF (reference sequence). Trimming left V 0 bases short and J 5 bases short, with 13 bases between. The DNA of the CDR3 is TGTGCCACCAGCAGAGATGCGGGGGCTGGGAATGAAAAACTGTTTTTT. Amino acid sequence: CATSRDAGAGNEKLFF.

The V and J genes are TRBV27 and TRBJ2-7; 9 nucleotides line up with TRBD1. Germline CDR1 and CDR2: MNHEY and SMNVEV (reference sequence). The CDR3 has 17 residues. With V trimmed by 4 bases and J by 3 bases, 13 bases remained unmatched. The CDR3: CASSSPPGTGFIYEQYF. For the CDR3, the DNA is TGTGCCAGCAGTTCACCGCCCGGGACAGGGTTTATCTACGAGCAGTACTTC.

The V gene is TRBV10-3, the J gene TRBJ2-7; D possibly uses TRBD1 or TRBD2 (5 bases each). V lost 3 bases and J 1 base, leaving 10 bases between the germline ends. Germline values: CDR1 ENHRY, CDR2 SYGVKD. CDR3 length: 14 amino acids. CDR3 in DNA: TGTGCCATCAGTGAAGGGGACGCGTCCTACGAGCAGTACTTC. This encodes CAISEGDASYEQYF.

The CDR3 DNA reads TGTGCCATCAGGGTCCTAGTCGGGGGAGTCACAGATACGCAGTATTTT. This sequence encodes CAIRVLVGGVTDTQYF. The chain is built from TRBV10-3 and TRBJ2-3, with D perhaps TRBD2 (6 bases). The CDR3 contains 16 residues. Per germline, CDR1 ENHRY and CDR2 SYGVKD. Trimming cost V 6 bases and J 2 bases, with 18 bases left between them.

The chain combines TRBV6-1 with TRBJ2-2; D gene uncertain. The CDR3 is 15 amino acids. V was clipped by 2 bases and J by 2 bases, with 9 bases between them. Germline V lookup: CDR1 MNHNS, CDR2 SASEGT. Written as DNA, the CDR3 is TGTGCCAGCAGTGAACGGCCAGAAAACACCGGGGAGCTGTTTTTT. Its protein product is CASSERPENTGELFF.

This clone was recorded a few times. The genes are TRBV7-9 and TRBJ1-2; TRBD1 matches at 8 bases. V gave up 6 bases and J gave up 2 bases; unmatched junction bases: 5. Germline V CDR1 and CDR2: SEHNR, FQNEAQ (reference sequence). CDR3 length equals 14 residues. The CDR3 coding sequence is TGTGCCAGCAGTCCGCGACAGGGGAACTATGGCTACACCTTC. Its translation is CASSPRQGNYGYTF.

This clone was picked up a small number of times. The chain combines TRBV28 with TRBJ2-7; no clear D gene. CDR3 size: 12 residues. Germline CDR1 MDHEN, CDR2 SYDVKM. V was shortened by 1 base and J by 6 bases, with 7 bases between the two germline ends. This CDR3 reads CASSLLRGEQYF. CDR3 bases: TGTGCCAGCAGTTTATTGCGAGGCGAGCAGTACTTC.

The chain links TRBV5-1 to TRBJ2-7, with D possibly matching TRBD1 (6 bases). CDR3 size: 12 residues. V lost 8 bases, J lost 3 bases, and 12 bases lay in between. Germline values: CDR1 SGHRS, CDR2 YFSETQ. CDR3 sequence (DNA): TGCGCCAGTACAGGGAGCTTCTACGAGCAGTACTTC. As protein: CASTGSFYEQYF. Using reference TRBV5-1 and TRBJ2-7 for the parts outside the CDR3, the full variable domain is KAGVTQTPRYLIKTRGQQVTLSCSPISGHRSVSWYQQTPGQGLQFLFEYFSETQRNKGNFPGRFSGRQFSNSRSEMNVSTLELGDSALYLCASTGSFYEQYFGPGTRLTVT.

This chain connects TRBV10-3 to TRBJ2-6; maybe TRBD2 (5 bases). The CDR3 runs 17 residues. Trimming removed 6 bases at V and 4 bases at J, with 19 bases between. The germline V gene has CDR1 ENHRY and CDR2 SYGVKD. CDR3 sequence (DNA): TGTGCCATCAGGAATGGCGGGTTTATCCCGGGGGCCAACGTCCTGACTTTC. Its protein is CAIRNGGFIPGANVLTF.

This clone was found once. The chain joins TRBV14 to TRBJ1-3; D not certain. V lost 0 bases and J lost 4, with 13 bases in between. CDR1 is SGHDN and CDR2 is FVKESK in the germline V gene. The CDR3 runs to 16 residues. This CDR3 is CASSQELWFGGNTIYF. The CDR3, as DNA: TGTGCCAGCAGCCAAGAACTGTGGTTTGGCGGAAACACCATATATTTT.

This clone was seen a single time. The V gene is TRBV27, the J gene TRBJ2-5, with 12 bases lining up with TRBD1. CDR3 length: 18 amino acids. Germline loops: CDR1 MNHEY, CDR2 SMNVEV (reference sequence). Trimming at V came to 6 bases and at J to 2 bases, leaving 13 bases not matched to a gene. CDR3 DNA: TGTGCCAGCAGCACCCGTGGGACAGGGGGCGAGCATCAAGAGACCCAGTACTTC. This codes for CASSTRGTGGEHQETQYF.

V is TRBV30 and J is TRBJ2-3; 14 bases fit TRBD2. Trimming took 3 bases from V and 3 from J; bases not matched to a gene: 5. CDR3 length equals 16 residues. CDR1 and CDR2 from the germline V gene are GTSNPN and SVGIG (reference sequence). Here the CDR3 reads CAWSPGTSGSTDTQYF. CDR3 bases: TGTGCCTGGAGCCCCGGGACTAGCGGGAGTACAGATACGCAGTATTTT.

This chain uses TRBV6-9 with TRBJ2-7, with D perhaps TRBD1 or TRBD2 (5 bases each). Germline CDR1 and CDR2: MNHGY and SVAAGI. The CDR3 totals 14 residues. Trimming pared 8 bases from V and 4 bases from J, leaving 18 bases between. The CDR3 region has the DNA TGTGCCAGCCCTAGGGGCAGGGAGAAATACGAGCAGTACTTC. It is translated as CASPRGREKYEQYF.

A single count supports this clone. This chain connects TRBV6-1 to TRBJ1-1; D not resolved. The V end was cut by 0 bases, the J end by 2 bases, with 4 bases between. This CDR3 comprises 13 residues. Germline CDR1 MNHNS, CDR2 SASEGT. This CDR3 is CASSEAINTEAFF. The CDR3 region has the DNA TGTGCCAGCAGTGAAGCCATCAACACTGAAGCTTTCTTT.

V is TRBV27 and J is TRBJ2-7; no firm D call. Germline CDR1 MNHEY, CDR2 SMNVEV (reference sequence). CDR3 size: 11 residues. V shed 4 bases and J shed 5 bases, with 6 bases lying between them. CDR3 in amino acids: CASSSFDEQYF. CDR3 nucleotides: TGTGCCAGCAGTTCTTTCGACGAGCAGTACTTC.

The chain recombines TRBV19 with TRBJ1-3; D uncertain. The V end was cut by 5 bases, the J end by 3 bases, with 17 bases between. This CDR3 contains 16 residues. Germline V gives CDR1 LNHDA, CDR2 SQIVND (reference sequence). CDR3 coding DNA: TGTGCCAGTAGTGCCTATCGGAGAGGGAATGGAAACACCATATATTTT. Protein sequence: CASSAYRRGNGNTIYF.

This clone is a singleton in its sample. This chain links TRBV4-1 with TRBJ1-5, with TRBD1 identical over 9 bases. In germline, CDR1 is MGHRA, CDR2 YSYEKL. The CDR3 spans 17 residues. V lost 5 bases, J lost 5 bases, and 13 bases stayed unmatched. The CDR3 protein is CASSYKLGQGRYQPQHF. For the CDR3, the DNA is TGCGCCAGCAGCTATAAACTGGGACAGGGACGATATCAGCCCCAGCATTTT.

This chain joins TRBV29-1 and TRBJ2-7; D may be TRBD1 (6 bases). V lost 1 base and J 3 bases, leaving 7 bases between the germline ends. This CDR3 has 12 residues. Germline V gene lookup returns CDR1 SQVTM and CDR2 ANQGSEA. The CDR3 DNA reads TGCAGCGTTGAAGTACAGGGCTACGAGCAGTACTTC. Its translation is CSVEVQGYEQYF.

The rearrangement joins TRBV19 to TRBJ1-5, with unresolved D. Trimming removed 0 bases at V and 6 bases at J, with 15 bases between. CDR1 is LNHDA, CDR2 SQIVND, per germline (reference sequence). This CDR3 region has 16 residues. The CDR3 is CASSIDLGGATQPQHF. CDR3 sequence (DNA): TGTGCCAGTAGTATAGATCTAGGAGGCGCCACTCAGCCCCAGCATTTT.

This clone was picked up one time. This chain connects TRBV28 to TRBJ1-3; TRBD1 is a possible D gene (6 bases). The CDR3 runs to 18 residues. CDR1 is MDHEN, CDR2 SYDVKM, per germline. Trimming took off 6 bases at V and 1 base at J, with 22 bases between the two ends. CDR3 in amino acids: CASRPRTGGRGSGNTIYF. The CDR3 region has the DNA TGTGCCAGCAGACCACGAACGGGGGGGCGAGGGTCTGGAAACACCATATATTTT.

The CDR3 spells CASSYIDEASYEQYF. CDR3 in DNA: TGTGCCAGCAGTTACATTGACGAGGCCTCCTACGAGCAGTACTTC. The rearrangement links TRBV6-5 to TRBJ2-7; D uncertain. Per germline, CDR1 MNHEY and CDR2 SVGAGI. This CDR3 has 15 amino acids. Trimming removed 2 bases from V and 0 bases from J, with 11 bases in between.

This clone was observed a handful of times. V gene TRBV9 combines with J gene TRBJ2-7; TRBD2 might be the D (6 bases). Germline values: CDR1 SGDLS, CDR2 YYNGEE. This CDR3 is built from 15 residues. Trimming stripped 0 bases from V and 2 bases from J, with 12 bases between. This CDR3 is CASSVGTTKPYEQYF. CDR3 nucleotides: TGTGCCAGCAGCGTAGGGACTACCAAGCCCTACGAGCAGTACTTC.

Only one count was recorded for this clone. This chain connects TRBV30 to TRBJ2-7, with D hard to call. Germline V CDR1 and CDR2: GTSNPN, SVGIG (reference sequence). This CDR3 spans 13 amino acids. Trimming pared 2 bases from V and 6 bases from J, leaving 14 bases between. CDR3 protein: CAWSRSGPFEQYF. CDR3 nucleotides: TGTGCCTGGAGTAGGTCCGGGCCCTTCGAGCAGTACTTC.

The chain carries TRBV6-1 and TRBJ2-4, with D perhaps TRBD2 (5 bases). Germline V gene lookup returns CDR1 MNHNS and CDR2 SASEGT. CDR3 length equals 18 residues. The germline V and J ends were trimmed by 2 bases and 1 base, with 18 bases remaining between them. The CDR3 spells CASSESPQIWEAKNIQYF. CDR3 DNA: TGTGCCAGCAGTGAATCCCCCCAAATTTGGGAGGCCAAAAACATTCAGTACTTC.

This sequence joins TRBV30 and TRBJ2-7; possibly TRBD2 for D (6 bases). The CDR3 runs to 13 residues. V gave up 2 bases and J gave up 3 bases, with 11 bases separating them. CDR1 GTSNPN and CDR2 SVGIG come from the germline V gene (reference sequence). CDR3 in DNA: TGTGCCTGGAGTCACCCCGGGGGCTACGAGCAGTACTTC. This encodes CAWSHPGGYEQYF.

This chain connects TRBV5-4 to TRBJ2-1; TRBD2 is a possible D gene (6 bases). The CDR3 runs 15 residues. With 1 base removed from V and 6 bases from J, the gap between germline ends came to 14 bases. Germline V CDR1 and CDR2: SGHNT, YYREEE (reference sequence). CDR3 amino acids: CASSLIGEDGNEQFF. The CDR3 DNA is TGTGCCAGCAGCTTGATTGGGGAGGATGGCAATGAGCAGTTCTTC.

The J gene is TRBJ2-3, the V gene TRBV11-2; 12 bases agree with TRBD2. The CDR3 has 18 residues. Trimming cost V 3 bases and J 1 base; bases outside gene matches: 8. Per the germline V gene, CDR1 is SGHAT and CDR2 is FQNNGV. The CDR3 DNA sequence: TGTGCCAGCAGCTTGCGGCTAGCGGGAGGGCGGGGCACAGATACGCAGTATTTT. Translation gives CASSLRLAGGRGTDTQYF.

This sequence joins TRBV7-9 and TRBJ2-1; D might be TRBD1 (5 bases). Germline V CDR1 and CDR2: SEHNR, FQNEAQ (reference sequence). The V gene lost 1 base and the J gene lost 4 bases, with 11 bases spanning the gap. The length of the CDR3 is 15 residues. CDR3 amino acids: CASSLVVQGYNEQFF. Written as DNA, the CDR3 is TGTGCCAGCAGCTTAGTAGTTCAGGGATACAATGAGCAGTTCTTC. Combining the CDR3 with reference TRBV7-9 and TRBJ2-1 gives the whole variable domain DTGVSQNPRHKITKRGQNVTFRCDPISEHNRLYWYRQTLGQGPEFLTYFQNEAQLEKSRLLSDRFSAERPKGSFSTLEIQRTEQGDSAMYLCASSLVVQGYNEQFFGPGTRLTVL.

This chain joins TRBV7-9 and TRBJ2-6, with no clear D. The length of the CDR3 is 19 residues. V was pared by 2 bases and J by 2 bases, with 19 bases between. Per germline, CDR1 SEHNR and CDR2 FQNEAQ (reference sequence). Here the CDR3 DNA reads TGTGCCAGCAGCTTAAAGTCCCCCTGGACGGGTCCTGGGGCCAACGTCCTGACTTTC. Protein: CASSLKSPWTGPGANVLTF.